These 15 T cell receptor beta chains were all obtained from the same sample, sequenced in a study of cytomegalovirus exposure and HLA in healthy donors (dated by TCRdb to about 2017). The receptor library was made with the immunoSEQ multiplex PCR assay. For the multiplex PCR, a mixture combining 60 forward primers for TCR Vbeta segments and 13 reverse primers for TCR Jbeta segments was used. TCRdb holds this immuneACCESS table with in-frame rearrangements only. Some clones are missing; in checked studies, unresolved V genes explain under half, and the rest has no known cause. Here the sample has 200,000 to 250,000 clones; roughly 91% occur a single time. The ten most abundant clones make up over 0.95% of the sample. Source material: PBMCs. These receptors all come from a woman younger than 35 in good health and CMV-seronegative.

The CDR3 DNA reads as TGTGCCACCAGCCATGGTCGAGGGCCTGGAAACACCATATATTTT. Translating gives CATSHGRGPGNTIYF. The gene calls are TRBV15 and TRBJ1-3; no clear D. Germline CDR1 and CDR2: LNHNV and YYDKDF (reference sequence). The CDR3 extends over 15 amino acids. Deletions cut 5 bases from V and 2 bases from J, with 13 bases between.

The chain employs TRBV5-8 and TRBJ1-5; D uncertain. CDR1 and CDR2 (germline): SGHTS, YDEGEE. The CDR3 has 14 residues. V lost 1 base and J 4 bases, leaving 9 bases between the germline ends. The CDR3 DNA is TGTGCCAGCAGCTTGACACAGAGTAATCAGCCCCAGCATTTT. Translation gives CASSLTQSNQPQHF.

V is TRBV2 and J is TRBJ2-3; 11 nucleotides align to TRBD2. The CDR3 consists of 18 residues. The germline CDR1 and CDR2 sequences are SNHLY and FYNNEI. The V segment lost 6 bases and the J segment 2 bases; nucleotides outside the gene matches: 13. The CDR3 reads CASSLSPSGGPSTDTQYF. CDR3 DNA sequence: TGTGCCAGCAGCCTCTCCCCTAGCGGGGGGCCGTCCACAGATACGCAGTATTTT. Full variable domain (outside the CDR3, taken from reference TRBV2 and TRBJ2-3): EPEVTQTPSHQVTQMGQEVILRCVPISNHLYFYWYRQILGQKVEFLVSFYNNEISEKSEIFDDQFSVERPDGSNFTLKIRSTKLEDSAMYFCASSLSPSGGPSTDTQYFGPGTRLTVL.

About this clone: At one of its ends the junction is not consistent with the germline gene, which may arise from a read error. The rearrangement joins TRBV7-6 to TRBJ2-2; 9 nucleotides line up with TRBD2. Germline V gives CDR1 SGHVS, CDR2 FNYEAQ. The CDR3 covers 16 residues. CDR3 bases: TGTGCCAGCAGCTTAGATCCTAGCGGGAACGCCGGGGAGCTGTTTTTT. Translating it yields CASSLDPSGNAGELFF. Full variable domain (remainder filled in from reference TRBV7-6 and TRBJ2-2): GAGVSQSPRYKVTKRGQDVALRCDPISGHVSLYWYRQALGQGPEFLTYFNYEAQQDKSGLPNDRFSAERPEGSISTLTIQRTEQRDSAMYRCASSLDPSGNAGELFFGEGSRLTVL.

The V and J genes are TRBV2 and TRBJ2-1; maybe TRBD1 (5 bases). Germline CDR1 is SNHLY and CDR2 is FYNNEI. Trimming pared 4 bases from V and 7 bases from J, leaving 14 bases between. The CDR3 is 14 residues long. CDR3 sequence (DNA): TGTGCCAGCAGTGGCGACAGCGTCGTGAATGAGCAGTTCTTC. This gives the protein CASSGDSVVNEQFF.

This clone was counted a single time. J is TRBJ2-7 and V is TRBV2; 8 bases match TRBD1. The CDR3 length is 14 residues. Trimming cost V 7 bases and J 2 bases; bases outside gene matches: 7. From germline, CDR1 is SNHLY and CDR2 FYNNEI. CDR3 nucleotides: TGTGCCAGCAAGAGGGAACAGGGGGCCTACGAGCAGTACTTC. Its protein is CASKREQGAYEQYF.

V and J are TRBV6-5 and TRBJ1-1; D is unclear. The V and J ends lost 8 bases and 6 bases respectively, with 13 bases between them. CDR1 is MNHEY, CDR2 SVGAGI, per germline. The CDR3 is 12 amino acids. CDR3 nucleotide sequence: TGTGCCAGCTGGCGCCGCCGGGCTGAAGCTTTCTTT. Translating it yields CASWRRRAEAFF.

On this clone: Other DNA sequences within the sample encode an identical CDR3. This chain connects TRBV7-2 to TRBJ2-5; D gene ambiguous. The germline V gene encodes CDR1 SGHTA and CDR2 FQGNSA. CDR3 length equals 12 residues. Trimming took 2 bases from V and 2 from J, leaving 3 bases between them. The CDR3 nucleotides are TGTGCCAGCAGCTTACGGCAAGAGACCCAGTACTTC. As protein: CASSLRQETQYF.

The chain has TRBV28 and TRBJ2-5, with D uncertain. The V and J ends lost 3 bases and 5 bases respectively, with 19 bases between them. The CDR3 has 16 amino acids. Germline values: CDR1 MDHEN, CDR2 SYDVKM. The CDR3 spells CASSFRLESSRETQYF. DNA for the CDR3: TGTGCCAGCAGTTTCCGTCTGGAGTCTTCTAGGGAGACCCAGTACTTC.

The rearrangement links TRBV2 to TRBJ1-2, with D perhaps TRBD1 (5 bases). The germline CDR1 and CDR2 sequences are SNHLY and FYNNEI. The V end was cut by 7 bases, the J end by 2 bases, with 11 bases between. The CDR3 is 13 amino acids. The CDR3 nucleotides read TGTGCCAGCACCTCCGACAGCAACTATGGCTACACCTTC. As protein: CASTSDSNYGYTF.

The rearrangement uses TRBV10-3 and TRBJ1-5; tentative D call: TRBD1 (5 bases). V dropped 4 bases and J dropped 4 bases, with 14 bases sitting between them. Per the germline V gene, CDR1 is ENHRY and CDR2 is SYGVKD. CDR3 length: 15 residues. The CDR3 sequence: CAISGGRDGNQPQHF. CDR3 in DNA: TGTGCCATCAGTGGGGGCAGGGATGGGAATCAGCCCCAGCATTTT.

The V and J genes are TRBV9 and TRBJ2-1; 12 bases map to TRBD2. J gave up 3 bases and V 5 bases, and 6 bases lay outside the gene matches. CDR3 length: 16 residues. CDR1 and CDR2 (germline): SGDLS, YYNGEE. In DNA form, the CDR3 reads TGTGCCAGCAGAGCTATGACTAGCGGGAGCTACAATGAGCAGTTCTTC. Protein sequence: CASRAMTSGSYNEQFF.

J is TRBJ1-1 and V is TRBV6-1, with 8 bases lining up with TRBD1. This CDR3 comprises 14 residues. V dropped 5 bases and J dropped 4; count of bases not matched to a gene: 6. The germline CDR1 and CDR2 sequences are MNHNS and SASEGT. CDR3 sequence (DNA): TGTGCCAGCAGTTTACAGGGGGGTGGCACTGAAGCTTTCTTT. Its translation: CASSLQGGGTEAFF.

This clone was observed once. The chain is built from TRBV9 and TRBJ2-3; 7 bases match TRBD2. Per the germline V gene, CDR1 is SGDLS and CDR2 is YYNGEE. Trimming took 4 bases from V and 0 from J; bases not matched to a gene: 8. This CDR3 contains 16 residues. CDR3 nucleotide sequence: TGTGCCAGCAGCCCCCGAGCGGGATCTAGCACAGATACGCAGTATTTT. The encoded protein is CASSPRAGSSTDTQYF. The full variable domain, in which reference TRBV9 and TRBJ2-3 provide the parts outside the CDR3, is DSGVTQTPKHLITATGQRVTLRCSPRSGDLSVYWYQQSLDQGLQFLIQYYNGEERAKGNILERFSAQQFPDLHSELNLSSLELGDSALYFCASSPRAGSSTDTQYFGPGTRLTVL.

V usage is TRBV6-1 and J usage is TRBJ1-4; D perhaps matches TRBD1 (5 bases). The CDR3 spans 14 residues. CDR1 and CDR2 (germline): MNHNS, SASEGT. V was shortened by 7 bases and J by 7 bases, with 16 bases between the two germline ends. In DNA, the CDR3 is TGTGCCAGCACCCCGGGAGGGGCCGGTGAAAAACTGTTTTTT. Translated: CASTPGGAGEKLFF.